This T cell receptor beta chain originates from a study of cytomegalovirus exposure and HLA in healthy donors. This clone occurred a few times. Its cognate antigen is unknown. Amplification used 60 Vbeta primers and 13 Jbeta primers. Authors' methods: The authors later counted roughly 77 million unique TCR beta chains, some 11 million of them shared. Produced via immunoSEQ multiplex PCR; TCRdb's table is partial and in-frame only. V, J and clone size are those of that table, while D and trimming were read from the DNA. The sample comprises around 230,000 clones, over 80% of which are singletons, and 6% rests with the top ten. Study findings and constraints: The classifier reportedly diagnosed cytomegalovirus status with high specificity and sensitivity. The authors excluded some V segments, including TRBV6-2 and TRBV6-3, as indistinguishable. A later analysis reportedly identified an Asian-associated ancestry cluster as carrying fewer N-insertions than the 666-donor mean.

Germline CDR1 is GTSNPN and CDR2 is SVGIG (reference sequence). There are 15 residues in the CDR3. V was clipped by 2 bases and J by 4 bases; unmatched bases: 3. The receptor was derived from a middle-aged man in good health and CMV-seropositive. The sample was PBMCs. V and J are TRBV30 and TRBJ2-1; TRBD2 matches at 12 bases. This CDR3 reads CAWSLAGGDYNEQFF. CDR3 sequence (DNA): TGTGCCTGGAGTCTAGCGGGAGGGGATTACAATGAGCAGTTCTTC.